This T cell receptor beta chain was sequenced for a study of control samples from healthy donors and cancer patients. The protocol was immunoSEQ multiplex PCR, while the TCRdb copy is restricted to in-frame clones and leaves out a portion. The table includes 150,000 to 200,000 clones, over 85% detected once. The CDR3 contains 17 residues. Germline values: CDR1 ENHRY, CDR2 SYGVKD. The V end lost 3 bases, the J end lost 2 bases, and 17 bases lay between the germline ends. The TCR comes from a man younger than 45 in good health. Material for sequencing was blood. This sequence joins TRBV10-3 and TRBJ1-3, with D unclear. CDR3 in DNA: TGTGCCATCAGTGAAGTCGGGCCATCCGGGCCTGGAAACACCATATATTTT. This sequence encodes CAISEVGPSGPGNTIYF.